This T cell receptor beta chain is from a study of OX40 agonist ivuxolimab in advanced cancers. General study findings and limits: At 0.1 to 3.0 mg/kg, CD4+ and CD8+ blood T cells expanded clonally by week 6. Expanded clones were, on average, more numerous among CD8+ T cells than CD4+.

The repertoire was sequenced with immunoSEQ multiplex PCR; TCRdb's copy has only in-frame clones and lacks some. The sample includes 70,000 to 80,000 clones, about 93% of them seen just once. Trimming removed 7 bases from V and 2 bases from J, with 11 bases in between. CDR3 length: 13 amino acids. From germline, CDR1 is MNHNS and CDR2 SASEGT. With regard to this clone: Antigen unknown.

The starting material was CD4+ or CD8+ T cells sorted from blood, obtained in a trial of the OX40 agonist ivuxolimab. The chain couples TRBV6-1 to TRBJ1-1; D unresolved. The source is an adult with an advanced solid tumor such as melanoma, head and neck, liver or kidney cancer. Written as DNA, the CDR3 is TGTGCCAGCAACCTTGGCATAAACACTGAAGCTTTCTTT. It yields the protein CASNLGINTEAFF.